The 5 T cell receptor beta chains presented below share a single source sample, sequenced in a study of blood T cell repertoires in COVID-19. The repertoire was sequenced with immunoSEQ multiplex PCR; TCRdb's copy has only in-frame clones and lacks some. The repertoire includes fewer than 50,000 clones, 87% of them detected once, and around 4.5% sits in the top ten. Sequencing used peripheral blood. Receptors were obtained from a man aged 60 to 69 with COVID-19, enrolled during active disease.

CDR3 sequence (DNA): TGTGCCAGCAGCTTATTAGCTTCGACAGCTACATCGAACACTGAAGCTTTCTTT. Its protein product is CASSLLASTATSNTEAFF. V gene TRBV7-9 combines with J gene TRBJ1-1, with TRBD1 as a possible D gene (5 bases). Germline V lookup: CDR1 SEHNR, CDR2 FQNEAQ (reference sequence). The CDR3 is 18 residues long. The germline V and J ends were trimmed by 2 bases and 1 base, with 20 bases remaining between them.

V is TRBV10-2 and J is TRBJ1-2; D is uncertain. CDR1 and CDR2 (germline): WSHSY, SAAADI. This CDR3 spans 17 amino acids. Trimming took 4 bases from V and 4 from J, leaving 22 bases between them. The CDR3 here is CASSGPGRPKSGYGYTF. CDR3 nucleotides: TGCGCCAGCAGTGGTCCAGGTCGACCGAAGAGCGGCTATGGCTACACCTTC.

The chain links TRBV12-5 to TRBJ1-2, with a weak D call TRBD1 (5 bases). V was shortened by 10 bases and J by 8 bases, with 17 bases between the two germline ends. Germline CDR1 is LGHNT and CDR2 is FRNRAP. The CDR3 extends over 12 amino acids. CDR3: CATWFRGSGYTF. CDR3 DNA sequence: TGTGCTACCTGGTTTAGGGGATCCGGCTACACCTTC.

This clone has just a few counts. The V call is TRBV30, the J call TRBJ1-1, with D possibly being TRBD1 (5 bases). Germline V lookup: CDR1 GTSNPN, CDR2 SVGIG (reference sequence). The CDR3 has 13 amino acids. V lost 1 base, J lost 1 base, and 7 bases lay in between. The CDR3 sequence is CAWSAQGNTEAFF. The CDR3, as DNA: TGTGCCTGGAGTGCTCAGGGGAACACTGAAGCTTTCTTT. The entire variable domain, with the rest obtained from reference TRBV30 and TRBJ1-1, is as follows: SQTIHQWPATLVQPVGSPLSLECTVEGTSNPNLYWYRQAAGRGLQLLFYSVGIGQISSEVPQNLSASRPQDRQFILSSKKLLLSDSGFYLCAWSAQGNTEAFFGQGTRLTVV.

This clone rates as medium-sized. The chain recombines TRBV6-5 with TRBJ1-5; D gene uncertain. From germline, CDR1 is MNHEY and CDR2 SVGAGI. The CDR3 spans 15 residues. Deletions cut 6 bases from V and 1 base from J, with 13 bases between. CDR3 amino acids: CASRKEVRSNQPQHF. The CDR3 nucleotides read TGTGCCAGCAGGAAGGAAGTGAGGAGCAATCAGCCCCAGCATTTT.